Reported below is one TCR beta chain. Its specific antigen is unknown. This sample was included in a study of CXCR3-negative and CXCR3-positive naive CD8 T cells (dated by TCRdb to the late 2010s). The study in broad terms: In total, around 140 million TRB reads were obtained, or roughly 1.5 +/- 0.3 million reads per library. Data from roughly eleven donors, pooled across two independent experiments, went into the diversity and physicochemical repertoire analyses. Naive subsets from about 5 donors and memory cells from 3 donors were included in the TRBV-TRBJ cluster analysis. Overall study outcomes, separate from this receptor: Freshly isolated PBMCs were used for most assays because CXCR3 expression partially decreased after cryopreservation. Because surface CD5, which is linked to self-reactivity in mice, was comparable between the naive subsets, TCR interaction strength was also inferred from the physicochemical properties of TRB CDR3s. Within the same donor, TRBV-TRBJ usage looked similar between naive CXCR3-negative and CXCR3-positive cells, but memory cells had distinct patterns. Both naive subsets had comparably high repertoire diversity, while memory CD8+ T cells had much lower repertoire diversity.

For each CD8+ T cell subset, flow sorting was done in triplicate, and 300,000 or so cells per subset went directly into RLT lysis buffer. Using standard density gradient centrifugation, peripheral blood mononuclear cells were isolated from buffy coats. Total RNA was extracted from sorted cells using an RNeasy Mini Kit. CDR1 and CDR2, looked up from the germline V gene, are SGHTA and FQGNSA. The CDR3 runs 12 amino acids, cysteine and phenylalanine included. No DNA is given. The sequencer was a NextSeq 550. The Human TCR Profiling Kit (MiLaboratory) was used to make UMI-labeled 5' RACE TRB cDNA libraries. cDNA synthesis used the entire amount of extracted RNA, and PCR amplification then used the entire amount of cDNA produced. Libraries were prepared in parallel using an identical number of PCR cycles. Regarding the original processing steps: With a minimum of two reads required per UMI, MIGEC and MiXCR pulled out about 50,000 +/- 9,200 unique UMI-labeled TRB cDNA molecules from each library. Each library averaged about 38,000 +/- 11,000 functional in-frame TRB CDR3 nucleotide clonotypes without stop codons. After each sample was downsampled to 5000 UMI-labeled TRB molecules, VDJtools was used to calculate diversity metrics such as normalized Shannon-Wiener and Chao1. For the central five CDR3 residues, VDJtools calculated physicochemical properties weighted by clonotype size, namely interaction energy, strength, volume and Kidera factor 4. TCRdb reprocessed the reads, reporting each CDR3 protein sequence once and no DNA. TCRdb, not the original authors, processed these V and J calls. The table of this sample itemizes approximately 49,000 distinct CDR3 sequences. 14% to 15% of the sample belongs to the ten largest clones.

The sample was memory CD8+ T cells from blood. The cell subset or site label of this sample denotes: conventional CD8+ memory T cells (TMEM), sorted as controls. The V and J genes are TRBV7-2 and TRBJ1-1. This sequence originates from a human donor in good health. Some clones in this sample may be carry-over from other donors' samples. The CDR3 has the sequence CASREVGFEAFF.